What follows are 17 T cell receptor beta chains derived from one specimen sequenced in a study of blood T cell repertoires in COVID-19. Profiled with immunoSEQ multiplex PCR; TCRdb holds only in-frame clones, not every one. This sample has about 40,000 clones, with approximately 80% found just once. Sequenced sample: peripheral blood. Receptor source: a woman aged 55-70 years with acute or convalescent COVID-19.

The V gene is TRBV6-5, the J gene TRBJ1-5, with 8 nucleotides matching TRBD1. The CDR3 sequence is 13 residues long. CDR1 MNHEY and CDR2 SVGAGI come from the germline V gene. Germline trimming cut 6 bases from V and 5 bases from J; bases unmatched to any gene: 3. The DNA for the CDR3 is TGTGCCAGCAGATTACAGGGGGATCAGCCCCAGCATTTT. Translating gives CASRLQGDQPQHF.

The CDR3 protein is CATSDPVTTGDSEKLFF. DNA for the CDR3: TGTGCCACCAGTGACCCGGTAACTACAGGGGACAGTGAAAAACTGTTTTTT. The J gene is TRBJ1-4, the V gene TRBV24-1, with 7 nucleotides matching TRBD1. Per the germline V gene, CDR1 is KGHDR and CDR2 is SFDVKD. V lost 4 bases, J lost 7 bases, and 14 bases stayed unmatched. The CDR3 loop spans 17 amino acids.

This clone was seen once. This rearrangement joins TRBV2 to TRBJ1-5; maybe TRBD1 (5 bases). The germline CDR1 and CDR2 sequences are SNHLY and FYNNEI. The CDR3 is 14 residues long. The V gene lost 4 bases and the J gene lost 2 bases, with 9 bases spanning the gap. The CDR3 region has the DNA TGTGCCAGCAGTGGGGGCCAGGGCAATCAGCCCCAGCATTTT. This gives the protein CASSGGQGNQPQHF.

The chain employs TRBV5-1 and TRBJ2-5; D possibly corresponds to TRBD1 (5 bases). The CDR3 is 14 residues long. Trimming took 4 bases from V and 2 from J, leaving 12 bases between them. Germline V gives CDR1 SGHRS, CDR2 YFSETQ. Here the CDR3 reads CASSVDRFQETQYF. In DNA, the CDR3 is TGCGCCAGCAGCGTCGACAGATTTCAAGAGACCCAGTACTTC.

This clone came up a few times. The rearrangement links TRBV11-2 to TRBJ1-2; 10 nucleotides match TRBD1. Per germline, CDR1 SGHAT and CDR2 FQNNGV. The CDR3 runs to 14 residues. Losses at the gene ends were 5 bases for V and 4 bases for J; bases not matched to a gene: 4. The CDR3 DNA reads TGTGCCAGCAGCCGGACAGGGGGGTCCTATGGCTACACCTTC. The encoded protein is CASSRTGGSYGYTF.

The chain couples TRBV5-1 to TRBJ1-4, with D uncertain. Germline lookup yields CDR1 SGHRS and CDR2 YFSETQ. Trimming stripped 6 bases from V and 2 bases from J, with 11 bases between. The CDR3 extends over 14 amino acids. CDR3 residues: CASTTGSTNEKLFF. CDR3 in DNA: TGCGCCAGCACGACTGGGTCTACTAATGAAAAACTGTTTTTT.

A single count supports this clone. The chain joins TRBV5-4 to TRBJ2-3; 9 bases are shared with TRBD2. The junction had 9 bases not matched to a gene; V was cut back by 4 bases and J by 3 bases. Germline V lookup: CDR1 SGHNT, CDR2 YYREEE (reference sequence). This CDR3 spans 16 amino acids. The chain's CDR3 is CASSLISTSGTDTQYF. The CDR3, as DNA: TGTGCCAGCAGCCTCATTTCGACTAGCGGTACAGATACGCAGTATTTT.

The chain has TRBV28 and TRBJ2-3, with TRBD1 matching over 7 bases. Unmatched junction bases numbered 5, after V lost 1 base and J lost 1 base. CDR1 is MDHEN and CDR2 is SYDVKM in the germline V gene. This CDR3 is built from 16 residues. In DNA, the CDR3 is TGTGCCAGCAGTTTATCAGGGGGTAGGGGCACAGATACGCAGTATTTT. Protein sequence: CASSLSGGRGTDTQYF.

The CDR3 DNA follows: TGTGCCTGGAGTGTAGGGGGCAATCAGCCCCAGCATTTT. Its protein product is CAWSVGGNQPQHF. The chain has TRBV30 and TRBJ1-5, with a possible D match to TRBD1 (5 bases). The CDR3 contains 13 residues. Trimming removed 0 bases at V and 2 bases at J, with 5 bases between. The germline V gene has CDR1 GTSNPN and CDR2 SVGIG (reference sequence).

The CDR3 coding sequence is TGCGCCAGCAGGAACGGGGGGACAGGGGAGACCCAGTACTTC. Translating it yields CASRNGGTGETQYF. The genes are TRBV5-1 and TRBJ2-5, with 9 positions matching TRBD1. This CDR3 has 14 residues. J lost 5 bases, V lost 5 bases, and 7 bases had no gene match. From germline, CDR1 is SGHRS and CDR2 YFSETQ.

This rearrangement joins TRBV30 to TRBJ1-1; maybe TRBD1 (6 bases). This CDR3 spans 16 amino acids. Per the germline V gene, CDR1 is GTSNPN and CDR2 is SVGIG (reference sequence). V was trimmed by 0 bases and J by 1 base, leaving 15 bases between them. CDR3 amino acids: CAWSVRGGGPNTEAFF. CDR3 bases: TGTGCCTGGAGTGTCCGAGGGGGGGGCCCGAACACTGAAGCTTTCTTT.

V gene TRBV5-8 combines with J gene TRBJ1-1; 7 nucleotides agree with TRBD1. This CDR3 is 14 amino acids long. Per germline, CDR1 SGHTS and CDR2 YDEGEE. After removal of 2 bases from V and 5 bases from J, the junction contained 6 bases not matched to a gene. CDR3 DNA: TGTGCCAGCAGCTTTGGGGCCAGGGGGACTGAAGCTTTCTTT. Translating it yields CASSFGARGTEAFF.

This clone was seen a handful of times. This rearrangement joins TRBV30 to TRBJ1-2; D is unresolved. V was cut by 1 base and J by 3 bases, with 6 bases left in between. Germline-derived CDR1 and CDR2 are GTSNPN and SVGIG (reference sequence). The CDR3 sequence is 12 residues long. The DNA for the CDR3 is TGTGCCTGGAGTGGGCAGTACTATGGCTACACCTTC. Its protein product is CAWSGQYYGYTF.

The CDR3 DNA sequence: TGTGCCAGCAGCTTTCTGGGTCGGGGGAACACTGAAGCTTTCTTT. Its protein product is CASSFLGRGNTEAFF. The chain links TRBV5-8 to TRBJ1-1; D not resolved. Germline assignment: CDR1 SGHTS and CDR2 YDEGEE. This CDR3 has 15 amino acids. The V and J ends lost 2 bases and 1 base respectively, with 12 bases between them.

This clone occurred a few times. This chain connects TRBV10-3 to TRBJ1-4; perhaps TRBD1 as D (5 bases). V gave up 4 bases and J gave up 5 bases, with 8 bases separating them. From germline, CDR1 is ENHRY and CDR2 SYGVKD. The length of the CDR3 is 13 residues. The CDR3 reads CAISGGGNEKLFF. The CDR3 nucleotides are TGTGCCATCAGTGGTGGGGGGAATGAAAAACTGTTTTTT.

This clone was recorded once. The CDR3 spells CASSLIAGVEETQYF. In DNA form, the CDR3 reads TGTGCCAGCAGCTTAATAGCGGGTGTGGAGGAGACCCAGTACTTC. The chain couples TRBV7-9 to TRBJ2-5; TRBD2 aligns across 7 bases. V dropped 2 bases and J dropped 5; count of bases not matched to a gene: 8. This CDR3 comprises 15 residues. Germline CDR1 and CDR2: SEHNR and FQNEAQ (reference sequence).

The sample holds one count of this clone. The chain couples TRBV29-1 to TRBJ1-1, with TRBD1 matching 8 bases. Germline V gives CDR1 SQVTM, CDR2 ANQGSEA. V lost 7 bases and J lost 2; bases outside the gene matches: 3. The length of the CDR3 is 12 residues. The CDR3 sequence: CSGGQDNTEAFF. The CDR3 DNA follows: TGCAGCGGGGGACAGGACAACACTGAAGCTTTCTTT.